What follows is one T cell receptor (beta chain) and its context. Antigen specificity is unknown. The sample belongs to a study of cytomegalovirus exposure and HLA in healthy donors. Across the whole study: In a previous analysis, nearly 120 million unique TCR beta sequences were found from approximately 180 million T cells.

Primers included in the PCR were 60 Vbeta and 13 Jbeta primers. The repertoire was sequenced with immunoSEQ multiplex PCR; TCRdb's copy has only in-frame clones and lacks some. The table records about 170,000 clones, around three quarters of them present only once. Trimming took 4 bases from V and 4 from J, leaving 9 bases between them. Germline V gives CDR1 KGHSH, CDR2 LQKENI. The CDR3 sequence is 13 residues long. General study findings and limits: A few CMV-associated chains were confirmed in vitro to be specific for CMV antigens. A later analysis found most CMV-associated TCR beta chains apparently HLA-restricted.

The V and J genes are TRBV18 and TRBJ2-3; no firm D call. What was sequenced was PBMCs. This TCR derives from a woman aged 25 to 39 in good health and CMV-seropositive. CDR3 sequence reads: CASSQPSADTQYF. The CDR3 DNA reads as TGTGCCAGCTCACAGCCAAGCGCAGATACGCAGTATTTT.